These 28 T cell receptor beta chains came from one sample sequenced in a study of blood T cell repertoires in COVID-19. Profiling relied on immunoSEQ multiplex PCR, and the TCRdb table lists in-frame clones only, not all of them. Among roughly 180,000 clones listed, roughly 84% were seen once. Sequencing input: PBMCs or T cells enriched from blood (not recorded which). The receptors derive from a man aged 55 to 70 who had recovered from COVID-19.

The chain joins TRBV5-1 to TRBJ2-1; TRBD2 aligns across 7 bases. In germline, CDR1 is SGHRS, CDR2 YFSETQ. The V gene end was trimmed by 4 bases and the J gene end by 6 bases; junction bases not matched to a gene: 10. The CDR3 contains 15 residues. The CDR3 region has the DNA TGCGCCAGCAGCCCGGGGAGGGCAGACTTCAATGAGCAGTTCTTC. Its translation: CASSPGRADFNEQFF.

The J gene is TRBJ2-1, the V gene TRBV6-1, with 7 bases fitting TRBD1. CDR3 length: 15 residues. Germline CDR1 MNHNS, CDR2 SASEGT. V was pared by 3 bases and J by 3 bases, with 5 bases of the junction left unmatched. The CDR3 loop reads CASSDAGGSYNEQFF. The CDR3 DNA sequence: TGTGCCAGCAGTGACGCAGGGGGTAGCTACAATGAGCAGTTCTTC.

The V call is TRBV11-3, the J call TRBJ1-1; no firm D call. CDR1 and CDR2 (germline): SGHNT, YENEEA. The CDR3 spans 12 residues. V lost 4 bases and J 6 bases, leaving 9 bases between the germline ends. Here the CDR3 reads CASSSGPAEAFF. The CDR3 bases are TGTGCCAGCAGCTCTGGGCCTGCTGAAGCTTTCTTT.

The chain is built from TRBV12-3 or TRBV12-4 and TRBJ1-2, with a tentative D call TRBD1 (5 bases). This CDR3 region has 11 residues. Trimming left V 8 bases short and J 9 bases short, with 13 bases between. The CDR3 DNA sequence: TGTGCCAGCGGCCCAGGGTTTCGCTACACCTTC. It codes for CASGPGFRYTF.

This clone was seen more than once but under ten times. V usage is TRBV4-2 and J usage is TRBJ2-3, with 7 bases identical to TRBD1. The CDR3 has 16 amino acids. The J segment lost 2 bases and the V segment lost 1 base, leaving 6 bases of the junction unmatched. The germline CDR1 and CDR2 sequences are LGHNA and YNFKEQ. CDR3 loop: CASSQVPRGFTDTQYF. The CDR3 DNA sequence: TGTGCCAGCAGCCAAGTTCCCAGGGGGTTCACAGATACGCAGTATTTT.

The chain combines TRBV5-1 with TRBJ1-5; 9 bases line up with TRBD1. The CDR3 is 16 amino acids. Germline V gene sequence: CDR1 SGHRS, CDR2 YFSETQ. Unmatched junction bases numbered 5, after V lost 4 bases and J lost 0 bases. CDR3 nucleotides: TGCGCCAGCAGCCCGGGACAGGGAAATAGCAATCAGCCCCAGCATTTT. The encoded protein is CASSPGQGNSNQPQHF. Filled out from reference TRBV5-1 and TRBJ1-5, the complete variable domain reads KAGVTQTPRYLIKTRGQQVTLSCSPISGHRSVSWYQQTPGQGLQFLFEYFSETQRNKGNFPGRFSGRQFSNSRSEMNVSTLELGDSALYLCASSPGQGNSNQPQHFGDGTRLSIL.

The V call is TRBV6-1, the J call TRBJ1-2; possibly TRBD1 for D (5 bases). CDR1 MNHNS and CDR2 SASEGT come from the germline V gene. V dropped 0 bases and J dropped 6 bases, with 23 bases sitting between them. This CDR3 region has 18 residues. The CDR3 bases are TGTGCCAGCAGTGAAGCGCGTGTGGGGATTCCCTCAGGGAATGGCTACACCTTC. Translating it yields CASSEARVGIPSGNGYTF.

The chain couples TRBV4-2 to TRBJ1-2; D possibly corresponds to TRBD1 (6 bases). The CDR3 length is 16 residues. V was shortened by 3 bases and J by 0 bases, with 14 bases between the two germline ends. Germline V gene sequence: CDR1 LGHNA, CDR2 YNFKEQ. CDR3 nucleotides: TGTGCCAGCAGCCAGGCGGGGGGCGCTTCTAACTATGGCTACACCTTC. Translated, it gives CASSQAGGASNYGYTF.

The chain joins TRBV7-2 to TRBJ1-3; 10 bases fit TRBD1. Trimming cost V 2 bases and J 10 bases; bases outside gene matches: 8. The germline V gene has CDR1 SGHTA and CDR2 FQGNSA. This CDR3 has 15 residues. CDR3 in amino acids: CASSLWPDRGGTIYF. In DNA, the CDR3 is TGTGCCAGCAGCTTATGGCCGGACAGGGGGGGGACCATATATTTT.

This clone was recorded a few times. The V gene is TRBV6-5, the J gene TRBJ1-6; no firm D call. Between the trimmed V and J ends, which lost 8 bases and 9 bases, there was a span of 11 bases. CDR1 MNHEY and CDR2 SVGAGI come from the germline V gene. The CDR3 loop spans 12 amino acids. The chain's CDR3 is CASLTGRSPLHF. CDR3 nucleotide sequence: TGTGCCAGCCTTACTGGGCGTTCACCCCTCCACTTT.

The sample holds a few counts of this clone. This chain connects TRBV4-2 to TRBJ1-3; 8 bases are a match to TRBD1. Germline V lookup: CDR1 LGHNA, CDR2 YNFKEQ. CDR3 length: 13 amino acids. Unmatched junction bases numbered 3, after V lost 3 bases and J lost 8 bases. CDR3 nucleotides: TGTGCCAGCAGCCAGGACAGGGTTGACACCATATATTTT. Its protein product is CASSQDRVDTIYF.

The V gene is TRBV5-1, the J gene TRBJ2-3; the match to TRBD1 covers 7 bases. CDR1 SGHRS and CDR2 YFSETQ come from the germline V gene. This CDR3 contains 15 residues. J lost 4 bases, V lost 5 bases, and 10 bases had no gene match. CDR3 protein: CASSRDLTGADTQYF. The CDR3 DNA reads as TGCGCCAGCAGTCGGGATCTCACAGGGGCAGATACGCAGTATTTT.

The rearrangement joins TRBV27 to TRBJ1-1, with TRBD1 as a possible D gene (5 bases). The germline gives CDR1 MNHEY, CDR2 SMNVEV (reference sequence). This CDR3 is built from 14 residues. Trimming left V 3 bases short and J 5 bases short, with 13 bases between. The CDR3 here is CASSFRGRETEAFF. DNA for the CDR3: TGTGCCAGCAGTTTCCGGGGGAGGGAAACTGAAGCTTTCTTT.

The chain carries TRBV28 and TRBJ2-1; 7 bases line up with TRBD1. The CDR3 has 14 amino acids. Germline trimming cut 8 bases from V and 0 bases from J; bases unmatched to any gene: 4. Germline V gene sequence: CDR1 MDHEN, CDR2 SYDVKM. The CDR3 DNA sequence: TGTGCCAGCCACCGGGACAGCTCCTACAATGAGCAGTTCTTC. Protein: CASHRDSSYNEQFF.

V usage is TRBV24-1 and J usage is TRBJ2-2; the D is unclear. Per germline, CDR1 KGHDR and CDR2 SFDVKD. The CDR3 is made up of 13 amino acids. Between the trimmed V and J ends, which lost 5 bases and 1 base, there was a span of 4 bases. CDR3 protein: CATSVLNTGELFF. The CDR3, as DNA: TGTGCCACCAGTGTACTGAACACCGGGGAGCTGTTTTTT.

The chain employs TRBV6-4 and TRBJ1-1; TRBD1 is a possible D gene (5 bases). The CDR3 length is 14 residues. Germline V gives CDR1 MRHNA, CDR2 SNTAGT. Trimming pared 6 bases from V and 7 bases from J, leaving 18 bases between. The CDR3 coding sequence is TGTGCCAGCAGGCCAGATCAGGGCCCCGATGAAGCTTTCTTT. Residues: CASRPDQGPDEAFF.

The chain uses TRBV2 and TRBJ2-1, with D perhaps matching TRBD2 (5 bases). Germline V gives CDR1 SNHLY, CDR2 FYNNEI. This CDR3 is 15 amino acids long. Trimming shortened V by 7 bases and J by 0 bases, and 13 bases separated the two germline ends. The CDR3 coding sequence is TGTGCCAGCATTGCGGACTGGACCTCCTACAATGAGCAGTTCTTC. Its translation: CASIADWTSYNEQFF.

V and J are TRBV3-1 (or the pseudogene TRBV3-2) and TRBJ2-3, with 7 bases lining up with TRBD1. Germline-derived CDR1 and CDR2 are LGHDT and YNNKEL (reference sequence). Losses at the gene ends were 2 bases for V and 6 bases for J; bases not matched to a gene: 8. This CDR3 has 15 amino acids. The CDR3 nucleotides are TGTGCCAGCAGCCAATTCCAGGGGGTATCCGATACGCAGTATTTT. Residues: CASSQFQGVSDTQYF.

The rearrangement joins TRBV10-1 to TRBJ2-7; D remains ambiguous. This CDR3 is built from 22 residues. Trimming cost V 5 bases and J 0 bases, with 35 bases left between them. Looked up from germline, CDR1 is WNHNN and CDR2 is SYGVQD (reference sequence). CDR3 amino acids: CASSFCIHLLNREQKSSYEQYF. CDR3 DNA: TGCGCCAGCAGTTTTTGCATTCATCTGTTAAATCGTGAACAGAAGAGCTCCTACGAGCAGTACTTC.

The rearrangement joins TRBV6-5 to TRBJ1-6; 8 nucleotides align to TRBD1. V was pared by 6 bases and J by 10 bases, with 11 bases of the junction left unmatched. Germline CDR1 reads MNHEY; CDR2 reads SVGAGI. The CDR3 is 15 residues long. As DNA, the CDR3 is TGTGCCAGCAGGGCCATACAGGGGGGGGACTCACCCCTCCACTTT. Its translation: CASRAIQGGDSPLHF.

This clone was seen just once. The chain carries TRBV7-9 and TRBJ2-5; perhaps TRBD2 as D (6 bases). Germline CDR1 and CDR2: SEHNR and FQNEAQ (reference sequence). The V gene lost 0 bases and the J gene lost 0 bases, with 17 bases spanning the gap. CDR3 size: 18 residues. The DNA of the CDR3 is TGTGCCAGCAGCTTAGCACTTTCGTTCCCGGGGGACCAAGAGACCCAGTACTTC. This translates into CASSLALSFPGDQETQYF.

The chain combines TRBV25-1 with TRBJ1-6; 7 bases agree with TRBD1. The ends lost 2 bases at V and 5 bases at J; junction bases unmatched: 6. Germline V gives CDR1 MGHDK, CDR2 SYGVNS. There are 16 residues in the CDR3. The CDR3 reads CASSETTGTDNSPLHF. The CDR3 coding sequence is TGTGCCAGCAGTGAAACAACCGGGACAGATAATTCACCCCTCCACTTT.

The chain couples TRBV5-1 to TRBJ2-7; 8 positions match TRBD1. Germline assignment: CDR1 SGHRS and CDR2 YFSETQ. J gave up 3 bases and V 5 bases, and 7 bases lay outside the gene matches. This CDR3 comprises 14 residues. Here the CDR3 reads CASSRGQAFYEQYF. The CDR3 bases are TGCGCCAGCAGTCGGGGACAGGCCTTCTACGAGCAGTACTTC.

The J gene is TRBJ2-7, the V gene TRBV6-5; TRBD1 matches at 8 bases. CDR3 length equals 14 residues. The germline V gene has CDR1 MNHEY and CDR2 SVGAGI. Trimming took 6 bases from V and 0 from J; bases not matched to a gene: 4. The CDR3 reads CASRDRVSSYEQYF. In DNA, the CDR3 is TGTGCCAGCAGGGACAGGGTCAGCTCCTACGAGCAGTACTTC.

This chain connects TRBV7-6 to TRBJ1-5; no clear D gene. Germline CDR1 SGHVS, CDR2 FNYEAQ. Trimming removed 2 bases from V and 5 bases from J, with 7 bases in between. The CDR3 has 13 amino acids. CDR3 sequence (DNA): TGTGCCAGCAGCTTACAGTATGATCAGCCCCAGCATTTT. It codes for CASSLQYDQPQHF.

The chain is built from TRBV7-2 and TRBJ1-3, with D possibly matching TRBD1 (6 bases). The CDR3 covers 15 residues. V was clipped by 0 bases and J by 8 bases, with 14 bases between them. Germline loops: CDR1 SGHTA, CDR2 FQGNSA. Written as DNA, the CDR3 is TGTGCCAGCAGCTTAGCGTCGGGGGGCCAGGACACCATATATTTT. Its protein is CASSLASGGQDTIYF.

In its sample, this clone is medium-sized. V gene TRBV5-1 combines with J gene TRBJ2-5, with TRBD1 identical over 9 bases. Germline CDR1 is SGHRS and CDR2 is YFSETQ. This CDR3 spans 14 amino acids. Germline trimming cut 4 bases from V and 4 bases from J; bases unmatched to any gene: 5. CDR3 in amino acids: CASSQGQGRETQYF. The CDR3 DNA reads TGCGCCAGCAGCCAGGGACAGGGTCGAGAGACCCAGTACTTC.

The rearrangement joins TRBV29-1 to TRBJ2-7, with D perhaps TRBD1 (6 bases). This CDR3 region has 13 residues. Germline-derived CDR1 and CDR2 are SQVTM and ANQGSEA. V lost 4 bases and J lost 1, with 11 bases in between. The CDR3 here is CSVVRQGSYEQYF. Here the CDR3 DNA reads TGCAGCGTTGTTCGGCAGGGGTCCTACGAGCAGTACTTC.